This TCR beta chain was profiled in a study of neoadjuvant anti-PD-1 for oral cavity cancer. As for the study in general: Patients without progression got a fourth dose around day 43.

Blood cells were analyzed directly, without culture or expansion. This table comes from immunoSEQ multiplex PCR, and its TCRdb copy is limited to in-frame clones, with some not included. The repertoire holds roughly 14,000 clones, with roughly two thirds as singletons. Germline V gene lookup returns CDR1 SNHLY and CDR2 FYNNEI. V lost 10 bases to trimming and J lost 0 bases, with 8 bases between them. The CDR3 spans 12 residues. V and J are TRBV2 and TRBJ2-3; D is unresolved. The source material was PBMCs, sampled before nivolumab (anti-PD-1) treatment. The sequence derives from a person between 40 and 85 years old with oral cavity squamous cell carcinoma. Here the CDR3 reads CAKKASTDTQYF. In DNA, the CDR3 is TGTGCCAAAAAGGCTAGCACAGATACGCAGTATTTT.